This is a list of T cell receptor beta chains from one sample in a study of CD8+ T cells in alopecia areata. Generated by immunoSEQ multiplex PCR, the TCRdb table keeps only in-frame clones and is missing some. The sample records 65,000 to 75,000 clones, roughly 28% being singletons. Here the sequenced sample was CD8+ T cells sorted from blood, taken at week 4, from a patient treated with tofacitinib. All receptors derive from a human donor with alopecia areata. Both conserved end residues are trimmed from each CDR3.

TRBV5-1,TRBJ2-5,ASRPREVGETQY
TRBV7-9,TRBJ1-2,ASSSGQLGYT
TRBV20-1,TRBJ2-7,SAPVLGEQY
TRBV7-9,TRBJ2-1,ASSPRRAGNEQF
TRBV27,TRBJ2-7,ASSLWVGPRDEQY
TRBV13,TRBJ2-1,ASSLDLGGSGDEQF
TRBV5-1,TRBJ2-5,ASSLAGAYQETQY
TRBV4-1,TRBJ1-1,ASSQDGGEGAF
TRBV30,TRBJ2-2,ACLRGGTGELF
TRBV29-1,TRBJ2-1,SVGPRSEYNEQF
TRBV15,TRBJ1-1,ATSSPGTGKAEAF
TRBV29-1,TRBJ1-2,SVGGQGASGYT
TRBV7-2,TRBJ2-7,ASSLWAQAHEQY
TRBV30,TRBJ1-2,AWSKHLNYGYT
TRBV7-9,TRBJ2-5,ASSSVARRETQY
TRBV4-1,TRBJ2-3,ASSQVGQPSTDTQY
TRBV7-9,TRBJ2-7,ASSNRGSGIYEQY
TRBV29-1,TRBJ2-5,SVEETGSGSGETQY
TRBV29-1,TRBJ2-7,SVVVGWEQY
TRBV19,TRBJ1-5,ASSTLLQGAQPQH
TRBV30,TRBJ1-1,ARGDLNTEAF
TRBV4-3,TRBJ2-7,ASSQDRGYEQY
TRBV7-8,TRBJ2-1,ASSLALSRQNEQF
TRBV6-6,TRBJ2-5,ASSYRQGLKETQY
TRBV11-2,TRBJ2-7,ASSLGAPEQY
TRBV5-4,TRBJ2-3,ASSLLGRSSTDTQY
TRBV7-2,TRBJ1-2,ASSSNNYGYT
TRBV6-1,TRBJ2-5,AVGQGDQETQY
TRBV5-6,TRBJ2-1,ASSPGQGKGQF
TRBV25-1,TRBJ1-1,ASSLQGYTEAF
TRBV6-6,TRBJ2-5,ASSYSARETQY